The clone carrying this TCR beta chain has just a few counts. TCRdb keeps only in-frame clones here, not all; method: immunoSEQ multiplex PCR. The sample holds roughly 23,000 clones, 40% to 45% seen once. This record comes from a study of neoadjuvant anti-PD-1 for oral cavity cancer. The time point denotes: after neoadjuvant nivolumab, at surgical resection. These oral cavity squamous cell carcinomas were HPV-negative and locally advanced. V lost 2 bases, J lost 4 bases, and 3 bases lay in between. The CDR3 totals 10 residues. Looked up from germline, CDR1 is GTSNPN and CDR2 is SVGIG (reference sequence).

The chain combines TRBV30 with TRBJ2-7; D unresolved. The sequence was collected from a person between 40 and 80 years old with oral cavity squamous cell carcinoma. The material was tumor tissue, obtained after nivolumab (anti-PD-1) treatment. The CDR3 DNA is TGTGCCTGGAGTAATTACGAGCAGTACTTC. Translated, it gives CAWSNYEQYF.